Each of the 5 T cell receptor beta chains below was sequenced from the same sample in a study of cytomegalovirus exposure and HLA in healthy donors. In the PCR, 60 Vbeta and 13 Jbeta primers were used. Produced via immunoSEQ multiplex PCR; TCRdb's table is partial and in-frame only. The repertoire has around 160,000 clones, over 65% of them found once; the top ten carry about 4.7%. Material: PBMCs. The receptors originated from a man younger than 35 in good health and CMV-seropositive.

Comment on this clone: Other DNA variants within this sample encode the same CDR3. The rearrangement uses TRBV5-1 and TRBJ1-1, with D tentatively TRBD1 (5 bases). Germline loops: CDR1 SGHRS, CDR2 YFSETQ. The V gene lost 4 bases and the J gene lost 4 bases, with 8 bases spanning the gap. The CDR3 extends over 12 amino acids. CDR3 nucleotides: TGCGCCAGCAGCGGGGCCAGCACTGAAGCTTTCTTT. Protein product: CASSGASTEAFF.

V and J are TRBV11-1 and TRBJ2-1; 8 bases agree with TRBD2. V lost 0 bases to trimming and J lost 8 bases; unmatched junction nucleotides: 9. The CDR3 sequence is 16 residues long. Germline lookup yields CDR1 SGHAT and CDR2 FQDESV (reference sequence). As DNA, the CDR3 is TGTGCCAGCAGCTTAGCCGGACTAGCCCGAAAGGATGAGCAGTTCTTC. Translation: CASSLAGLARKDEQFF.

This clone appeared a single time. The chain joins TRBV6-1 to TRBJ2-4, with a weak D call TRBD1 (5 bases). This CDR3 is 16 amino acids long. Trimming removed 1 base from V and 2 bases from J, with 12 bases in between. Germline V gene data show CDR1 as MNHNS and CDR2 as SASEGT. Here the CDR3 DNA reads TGTGCCAGCAGTGAAGAGGCAGGGCCCCCCAAAAACATTCAGTACTTC. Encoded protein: CASSEEAGPPKNIQYF.

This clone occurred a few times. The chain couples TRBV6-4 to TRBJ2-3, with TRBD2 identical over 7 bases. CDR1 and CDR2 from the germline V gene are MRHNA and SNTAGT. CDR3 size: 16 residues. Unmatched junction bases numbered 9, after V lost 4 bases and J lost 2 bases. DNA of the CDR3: TGTGCCAGCAGTGTTCTCCCTAGCGGAACCACAGATACGCAGTATTTT. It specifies CASSVLPSGTTDTQYF.

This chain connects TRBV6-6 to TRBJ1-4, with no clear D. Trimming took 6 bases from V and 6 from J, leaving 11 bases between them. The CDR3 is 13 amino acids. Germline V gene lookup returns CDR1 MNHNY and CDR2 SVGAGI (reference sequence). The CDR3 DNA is TGTGCCAGCAGCCCCCGAGTAGATGAAAAACTGTTTTTT. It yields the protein CASSPRVDEKLFF.